Below are 30 T cell receptor beta chains sequenced from a single sample in a study of beta chain features in type 1 diabetes. What was sequenced were expressed TCRB transcripts, since all of the isolated RNA had been reverse transcribed. Assay used: immunoSEQ multiplex PCR; TCRdb lists only in-frame clones, some missing. The sample has around 500,000 clones; over 9.5% are singletons. The sample consisted of naive CD4+ T cells from blood. The origin of the receptors is a woman aged 18-35 years in good health.

The chain employs TRBV7-8 and TRBJ2-7, with TRBD1 identical over 7 bases. J lost 12 bases, V lost 1 base, and 12 bases had no gene match. The germline V gene encodes CDR1 SGHVS and CDR2 FQNEAQ. The CDR3 is made up of 14 amino acids. For the CDR3, the DNA is TGTGCCAGCAGCTTAGGAGGAACTGACAGGGTTTGGTACTTC. Its translation: CASSLGGTDRVWYF.

This clone was seen a handful of times. The chain carries TRBV7-2 and TRBJ1-1; a possible D gene is TRBD1 (6 bases). Germline V lookup: CDR1 SGHTA, CDR2 FQGNSA. This CDR3 contains 14 residues. Trimming shortened V by 2 bases and J by 4 bases, and 11 bases separated the two germline ends. In nucleotides, the CDR3 is TGTGCCAGCAGCTTACAGGGGACGGTCACTGAAGCTTTCTTT. This translates into CASSLQGTVTEAFF.

The chain recombines TRBV14 with TRBJ2-7; tentative D call: TRBD1 (6 bases). The CDR3 runs 17 residues. The V end was cut by 0 bases, the J end by 3 bases, with 18 bases between. Per germline, CDR1 SGHDN and CDR2 FVKESK. CDR3 region: CASSQDRRGKHLYEQYF. CDR3 nucleotides: TGTGCCAGCAGCCAAGATAGAAGGGGGAAACACCTCTACGAGCAGTACTTC.

This clone was detected a few times. The chain couples TRBV9 to TRBJ1-6; D gene ambiguous. CDR1 is SGDLS, CDR2 YYNGEE, per germline. This CDR3 is 14 amino acids long. V was shortened by 0 bases and J by 7 bases, with 8 bases between the two germline ends. This CDR3 reads CASSVEQANSPLHF. CDR3 DNA: TGTGCCAGCAGCGTAGAGCAGGCCAATTCACCCCTCCACTTT. Based on the CDR3 plus reference TRBV9 and TRBJ1-6, the full variable domain is DSGVTQTPKHLITATGQRVTLRCSPRSGDLSVYWYQQSLDQGLQFLIQYYNGEERAKGNILERFSAQQFPDLHSELNLSSLELGDSALYFCASSVEQANSPLHFGNGTRLTVT.

This clone has a handful of counts. This rearrangement joins TRBV7-9 to TRBJ2-7; perhaps TRBD2 as D (6 bases). The V gene's germline CDR1 is SEHNR and CDR2 FQNEAQ (reference sequence). The CDR3 is made up of 14 amino acids. V lost 1 base and J 5 bases, leaving 12 bases between the germline ends. The CDR3 here is CASSLGMGLDEQYV. CDR3 bases: TGTGCCAGCAGCTTAGGTATGGGACTTGACGAGCAGTACGTC.

V gene TRBV28 combines with J gene TRBJ2-5; 9 bases fit TRBD2. The ends lost 3 bases at V and 5 bases at J; junction bases unmatched: 16. The CDR3 length is 18 residues. Germline V gene data show CDR1 as MDHEN and CDR2 as SYDVKM. DNA for the CDR3: TGTGCCAGCAGTTTCTCCCTTCCTGGCGGGGGGGCCCGGGAGACCCAGTACTTC. Encoded protein: CASSFSLPGGGARETQYF.

This clone was detected a few times. This chain uses TRBV14 with TRBJ2-7; the D gene is possibly TRBD2 (5 bases). The CDR3 is made up of 14 amino acids. CDR1 is SGHDN and CDR2 is FVKESK in the germline V gene. V was pared by 4 bases and J by 0 bases, with 10 bases between. The CDR3 sequence: CASSRHRDSYEQYV. The CDR3 DNA sequence: TGTGCCAGCAGCCGCCACCGGGACTCCTACGAGCAGTACGTC.

This clone came up many times. CDR3 sequence: CASSQETSDRFSGNTIYF. The CDR3 DNA sequence: TGCGCCAGCAGCCAGGAAACTTCGGACCGTTTCTCTGGAAACACCATATATTTT. The V gene is TRBV23-1, the J gene TRBJ1-3, with D unresolved. TRBV23-1 is an ORF, with its function uncertain. Between the trimmed V and J ends, which lost 6 bases and 0 bases, there was a span of 21 bases. The CDR3 runs to 18 residues.

The V call is TRBV9, the J call TRBJ2-7, with 13 bases aligning to TRBD2. CDR3 length equals 15 residues. The V and J ends lost 4 bases and 4 bases, in that order; junction bases with no gene match: 5. CDR1 is SGDLS and CDR2 is YYNGEE in the germline V gene. CDR3 sequence reads: CASSPRTSGRYEQYF. The CDR3 DNA follows: TGTGCCAGCAGCCCCCGGACTAGCGGGAGATACGAGCAGTACTTC.

The chain carries TRBV14 and TRBJ1-2; D is undetermined. Trimming shortened V by 3 bases and J by 2 bases, and 7 bases separated the two germline ends. The CDR3 runs 13 residues. Germline CDR1 reads SGHDN; CDR2 reads FVKESK. CDR3 loop: CASSQLGNYGYTF. Written as DNA, the CDR3 is TGTGCCAGCAGCCAGCTCGGGAACTATGGCTACACCTTC.

The J gene is TRBJ2-2, the V gene TRBV9; no clear D gene. Trimming took 6 bases from V and 0 from J, leaving 9 bases between them. Germline V gene data show CDR1 as SGDLS and CDR2 as YYNGEE. This CDR3 is 14 amino acids long. Here the CDR3 reads CASTGLSNTGELFF. CDR3 DNA: TGTGCCAGCACAGGTCTCTCGAACACCGGGGAGCTGTTTTTT.

This clone has a handful of counts. CDR3 in amino acids: CAYQRTPLSYEQYF. CDR3 nucleotides: TGTGCCTACCAAAGGACACCGCTCTCCTACGAGCAGTACTTC. The J gene is TRBJ2-5, the V gene TRBV30, with D possibly TRBD1 on 5 matching bases. The J call may be incorrect, as the DNA end agrees better with TRBJ2-7. From germline, CDR1 is GTSNPN and CDR2 SVGIG (reference sequence). This CDR3 has 14 residues.

The rearrangement joins TRBV28 to TRBJ1-6; D is possibly TRBD1 (5 bases). CDR3 length: 15 amino acids. V gave up 7 bases and J gave up 8 bases, with 18 bases separating them. CDR1 is MDHEN and CDR2 is SYDVKM in the germline V gene. The CDR3 protein is CASTSRQLLYSPLHF. The CDR3 DNA reads as TGTGCCAGCACCTCCAGACAGCTGCTATATTCACCCCTCCACTTT. Complete variable domain (other parts from reference TRBV28 and TRBJ1-6): DVKVTQSSRYLVKRTGEKVFLECVQDMDHENMFWYRQDPGLGLRLIYFSYDVKMKEKGDIPEGYSVSREKKERFSLILESASTNQTSMYLCASTSRQLLYSPLHFGNGTRLTVT.

This clone has just a few counts. V usage is TRBV14 and J usage is TRBJ2-2; a possible D gene is TRBD1 (6 bases). This CDR3 has 15 residues. The germline CDR1 and CDR2 sequences are SGHDN and FVKESK. V was cut by 0 bases and J by 4 bases, with 9 bases left in between. As DNA, the CDR3 is TGTGCCAGCAGCCAAGATCCCAGGGGCACCGGGGAGCTGTTTTTT. Protein: CASSQDPRGTGELFF.

This clone showed up just a few times. The chain has TRBV9 and TRBJ2-3; 8 bases fit TRBD2. V dropped 0 bases and J dropped 2; count of bases not matched to a gene: 5. Germline V gene data show CDR1 as SGDLS and CDR2 as YYNGEE. The CDR3 loop spans 16 amino acids. CDR3 coding DNA: TGTGCCAGCAGCGTAGCGACGGGAGGGTTCACAGATACGCAGTATTTT. As protein: CASSVATGGFTDTQYF.

This clone was detected a few times. The chain recombines TRBV18 with TRBJ1-3, with D maybe TRBD1 (5 bases). Germline assignment: CDR1 KGHSH and CDR2 LQKENI. V was trimmed by 4 bases and J by 0 bases, leaving 7 bases between them. CDR3 length: 14 residues. The CDR3, as DNA: TGTGCCAGCTCACGGGGCAGCTCTGGAAACACCATATATTTT. Amino acids: CASSRGSSGNTIYF.

The V and J genes are TRBV19 and TRBJ1-1; D is unclear. Germline CDR1 and CDR2: LNHDA and SQIVND (reference sequence). This CDR3 spans 13 amino acids. Trimming removed 5 bases from V and 1 base from J, with 8 bases in between. The CDR3 nucleotides are TGTGCCAGTAGTGAAAAGGGGAACACTGAAGCTTTCTTT. Translated, it gives CASSEKGNTEAFF.

The chain is built from TRBV5-1 and TRBJ1-2; TRBD1 matches at 7 bases. With V trimmed by 3 bases and J by 7 bases, 6 bases remained unmatched. The CDR3 contains 13 residues. Germline CDR1 is SGHRS and CDR2 is YFSETQ. The CDR3 coding sequence is TGCGCCAGCAGCTCCCGACAGGGCCTTGGCTACACCTTC. It translates to CASSSRQGLGYTF.

J is TRBJ2-3 and V is TRBV14, with D perhaps TRBD2 (5 bases). The CDR3 loop spans 16 amino acids. CDR1 SGHDN and CDR2 FVKESK come from the germline V gene. Trimming removed 1 base from V and 5 bases from J, with 16 bases in between. In DNA form, the CDR3 reads TGTGCCAGCAGCCAAGTTACGGGGTGGGCTGTAGATACGCAGTATTTT. It yields the protein CASSQVTGWAVDTQYF.

There are a few counts of this clone. This rearrangement joins TRBV11-3 to TRBJ2-5; D is undetermined. CDR3 length: 12 residues. V shed 6 bases and J shed 5 bases, with 10 bases lying between them. CDR1 and CDR2 (germline): SGHNT, YENEEA. CDR3 amino acids: CASSYGWETQYF. CDR3 DNA sequence: TGTGCCAGCAGTTACGGGTGGGAGACCCAGTACTTC.

This clone was detected a few times. The chain recombines TRBV28 with TRBJ1-2; D call uncertain. Trimming removed 5 bases at V and 7 bases at J, with 11 bases between. The germline V gene has CDR1 MDHEN and CDR2 SYDVKM. The CDR3 is made up of 12 amino acids. The CDR3 nucleotides are TGTGCCAGCAGTGAACATAGCTTTGGCTACACCTTC. This encodes CASSEHSFGYTF.

The chain combines TRBV5-4 with TRBJ1-2; possible D gene TRBD1, 5 bases. This CDR3 comprises 15 residues. V lost 4 bases and J lost 7, with 20 bases in between. CDR1 SGHNT and CDR2 YYREEE come from the germline V gene (reference sequence). The CDR3 nucleotides are TGTGCCAGCAGCCCCCCCGGCAGGGATCAGGTTGGCTACACCTTC. Its protein product is CASSPPGRDQVGYTF.

The chain combines TRBV30 with TRBJ2-1; D is possibly TRBD2 (6 bases). The CDR3 extends over 15 amino acids. V was shortened by 2 bases and J by 7 bases, with 18 bases between the two germline ends. Germline CDR1 and CDR2: GTSNPN and SVGIG (reference sequence). CDR3 sequence reads: CAWSLGGKVRNEQFF. In DNA, the CDR3 is TGTGCCTGGAGTTTGGGCGGGAAAGTTAGGAATGAGCAGTTCTTC.

V gene TRBV5-4 combines with J gene TRBJ2-7; maybe TRBD1 (6 bases). The V gene lost 1 base and the J gene lost 6 bases, with 11 bases spanning the gap. CDR3 length equals 13 residues. Germline V gives CDR1 SGHNT, CDR2 YYREEE (reference sequence). CDR3 DNA: TGTGCCAGCAGCTTGTGGCAGGGGTCCGAGCAGTACTTC. Translated: CASSLWQGSEQYF.

J is TRBJ2-5 and V is TRBV7-2; 7 nucleotides match TRBD1. Germline-derived CDR1 and CDR2 are SGHTA and FQGNSA. This CDR3 is 15 amino acids long. The junction had 6 bases not matched to a gene; V was cut back by 1 base and J by 4 bases. The CDR3 sequence: CASSLGMYRGETQYF. The DNA of the CDR3 is TGTGCCAGCAGCTTAGGCATGTACAGGGGAGAGACCCAGTACTTC. The full variable domain, with the rest looked up from reference TRBV7-2 and TRBJ2-5, is GAGVSQSPSNKVTEKGKDVELRCDPISGHTALYWYRQSLGQGLEFLIYFQGNSAPDKSGLPSDRFSAERTGGSVSTLTIQRTQQEDSAVYLCASSLGMYRGETQYFGPGTRLLVL.

The sample holds a few counts of this clone. This chain connects TRBV7-9 to TRBJ1-1; maybe TRBD1 (6 bases). Trimming removed 7 bases from V and 7 bases from J, with 16 bases in between. The CDR3 has 13 residues. Germline-derived CDR1 and CDR2 are SEHNR and FQNEAQ (reference sequence). DNA of the CDR3: TGTGCCAGCACCTTCGGGGGCGCGGGTGAAGCTTTCTTT. It encodes CASTFGGAGEAFF.

The chain uses TRBV29-1 and TRBJ2-7, with 7 bases fitting TRBD2. Trimming took 5 bases from V and 1 from J; bases not matched to a gene: 11. The germline CDR1 and CDR2 sequences are SQVTM and ANQGSEA. The CDR3 sequence is 15 residues long. CDR3 in DNA: TGCAGCGTTTTCCCCAGCGGGAAATCATCCTACGAGCAGTACTTC. Translated, it gives CSVFPSGKSSYEQYF.

This chain joins TRBV7-2 and TRBJ2-3; D may be TRBD2 (5 bases). Germline V gene sequence: CDR1 SGHTA, CDR2 FQGNSA. V dropped 5 bases and J dropped 0 bases, with 9 bases sitting between them. This CDR3 is built from 14 residues. CDR3 sequence reads: CASSPWTSTDTQYF. Here the CDR3 DNA reads TGTGCCAGCAGCCCCTGGACTAGCACAGATACGCAGTATTTT.

This clone was picked up a small number of times. The genes are TRBV4-1 and TRBJ2-7; 8 bases fit TRBD2. The CDR3 length is 17 residues. V was clipped by 4 bases and J by 3 bases; unmatched bases: 14. Germline values: CDR1 MGHRA, CDR2 YSYEKL. The CDR3 region is CASSPGRARAGNYEQYV. The DNA for the CDR3 is TGCGCCAGCAGCCCCGGGAGGGCTCGGGCAGGAAACTACGAGCAGTACGTC.

There are a few counts of this clone. The chain couples TRBV7-6 to TRBJ2-1; the D is unclear. This CDR3 comprises 10 residues. V was cut by 3 bases and J by 8 bases, with 2 bases left in between. Germline values: CDR1 SGHVS, CDR2 FNYEAQ. DNA for the CDR3: TGTGCCAGCAGCTTCGATGAGCAGTTCTTC. Translated: CASSFDEQFF.